This entry concerns a single T cell receptor (beta chain). Its antigen is undetermined. The data are from a study of T cell repertoires in cytomegalovirus infection. In the study overall: Matching HLA type and CMV infection were both indicated by public TCR beta signatures.

The CDR3 has 16 amino acids. The trim removed 4 bases at V and 2 bases at J, leaving 9 bases unmatched. Germline CDR1 and CDR2: SGHDT and YYEEEE. Each CDR3 protein is one row after TCRdb ran MiXCR on the reads. The table lists around 740,000 distinct CDR3 sequences, 35% of them singletons. Study findings and constraints: HLA-C-restricted CMV-specific TCR beta clonotypes were dominant in the ex vivo response. Cumulative public TCR beta family frequency identified carriers of CMV plus the relevant HLA.

This TCR came from a human donor in good health (CMV status not recorded). Some clones in this sample may be carry-over from other donors' samples. Source material: PBMCs. V and J are TRBV5-6 and TRBJ2-3; TRBD2 agrees at 8 bases. CDR3 residues: CASSLGAGVATDTQYF. CDR3 nucleotide sequence: TGTGCCAGCAGCCTGGGAGCGGGAGTAGCCACAGATACGCAGTATTTT.